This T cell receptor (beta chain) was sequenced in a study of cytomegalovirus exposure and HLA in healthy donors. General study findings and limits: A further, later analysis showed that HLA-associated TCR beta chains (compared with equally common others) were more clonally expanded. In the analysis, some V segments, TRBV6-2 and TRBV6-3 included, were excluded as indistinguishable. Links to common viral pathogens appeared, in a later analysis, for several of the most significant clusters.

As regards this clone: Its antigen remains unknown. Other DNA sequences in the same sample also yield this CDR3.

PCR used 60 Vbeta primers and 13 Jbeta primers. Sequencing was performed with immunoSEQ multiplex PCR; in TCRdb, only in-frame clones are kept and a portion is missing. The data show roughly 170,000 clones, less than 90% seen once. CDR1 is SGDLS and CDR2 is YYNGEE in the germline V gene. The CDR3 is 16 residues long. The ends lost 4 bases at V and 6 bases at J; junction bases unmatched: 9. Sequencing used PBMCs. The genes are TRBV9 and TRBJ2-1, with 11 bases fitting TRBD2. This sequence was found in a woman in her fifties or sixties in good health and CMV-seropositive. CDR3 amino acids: CASSILIAGGTNEQFF. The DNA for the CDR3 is TGTGCCAGCAGCATCCTCATAGCGGGGGGGACCAATGAGCAGTTCTTC.